Listed below are T cell receptor beta chains from one sample, sequenced in a study of CD8 T cells in Susac syndrome. Using its own MiXCR run on the immunoSEQ multiplex PCR reads, TCRdb lists one record per CDR3 protein. The repertoire includes approximately 110,000 distinct CDR3 sequences, about 93% of them detected once, and 0.085% to 0.09% sits in the top ten. The sample consisted of CD4+ T cells from PBMCs. The receptors originated from a human donor in good health. The CDR3 runs from the conserved cysteine through the conserved F or W. The order of the fields is D gene, clone size, J gene, CDR3 length, V gene, CDR3 protein, CDR3 DNA. D genes are given only for firm matches. The size field is filled for only some rows; it gives once, few, many or a size class.

>NA|NA|TRBJ1-2|12|TRBV12-3/TRBV12-4
CASSRDNYGYTF
TGTGCCAGCAGTAGGGATAACTATGGCTACACCTTC
>TRBD1|NA|TRBJ1-1|14|TRBV11-1
CASSSRQGDTEAFF
TGTGCCAGCAGCTCGAGACAGGGGGACACTGAAGCTTTCTTT
>NA|NA|TRBJ1-5|14|TRBV20-1
CSAREPASNQPQHF
TGCAGTGCTAGAGAGCCCGCTAGCAATCAGCCCCAGCATTTT
>NA|NA|TRBJ1-2|16|TRBV7-2
CASSLGRRGAHYGYTF
TGTGCCAGCAGCTTAGGCCGGCGGGGGGCCCACTATGGCTACACCTTC
>NA|NA|TRBJ2-6|15|TRBV6-6
CASSYKLTGANVLTF
TGTGCCAGCAGTTATAAGCTAACTGGGGCCAACGTCCTGACTTTC
>TRBD1|NA|TRBJ2-2|16|TRBV7-2
CASSLLGTANTGELFF
TGTGCCAGCAGCTTACTCGGGACAGCGAACACCGGGGAGCTGTTTTTT
>NA|NA|TRBJ2-3|13|TRBV29-1
CSVERNGEDTQYF
TGCAGCGTTGAACGGAACGGGGAAGATACGCAGTATTTT
>NA|NA|TRBJ2-5|14|TRBV5-6
CASSLMGAGETQYF
TGTGCCAGCAGCTTGATGGGAGCGGGAGAGACCCAGTACTTC
>NA|NA|TRBJ1-1|14|TRBV4-1
CASRARTEGTEAFF
TGCGCCAGCCGAGCGAGGACGGAGGGGACTGAAGCTTTCTTT
>NA|NA|TRBJ2-7|15|TRBV12-3/TRBV12-4
CASSPRGGFNYEQYF
TGTGCCAGCAGCCCCAGGGGAGGGTTTAACTACGAGCAGTACTTC
>TRBD1|once|TRBJ1-2|16|TRBV4-2
CASSQVRGQGDYGYTF
TGTGCCAGCAGCCAGGTCCGCGGACAGGGTGATTATGGCTACACCTTC
>TRBD2|NA|TRBJ2-2|15|TRBV19
CASSPQREQTGELFF
TGTGCCAGTAGTCCCCAGCGGGAGCAGACCGGGGAGCTGTTTTTT
>NA|NA|TRBJ1-4|15|TRBV6-6
CASSYWSFRDEKLFF
TGTGCCAGCAGTTACTGGTCATTTAGGGATGAAAAACTGTTTTTT
>NA|NA|TRBJ2-4|15|TRBV20-1
CSAPPRAGAKNIQYF
TGCAGTGCTCCCCCCAGGGCCGGAGCCAAAAACATTCAGTACTTC
>NA|NA|TRBJ2-3|17|TRBV5-1
CASSLGKGRPDTDTQYF
TGCGCCAGCAGCTTGGGGAAGGGACGGCCCGACACAGATACGCAGTATTTT
>TRBD2|NA|TRBJ2-1|15|TRBV6-6
CASTVTSGKYNEQFF
TGTGCCAGCACCGTGACTAGCGGGAAATACAATGAGCAGTTCTTC
>TRBD1|NA|TRBJ2-7|17|TRBV9
CASSATRRTGVGYEQYF
TGTGCCAGCAGCGCGACCCGGCGGACAGGGGTTGGCTACGAGCAGTACTTC
>NA|NA|TRBJ1-5|14|TRBV19
CASSRLLSNQPQHF
TGTGCCAGTTCTCGATTATTGAGCAATCAGCCCCAGCATTTT
>NA|NA|TRBJ2-1|16|TRBV5-1
CASAIGHPESYNEQFF
TGCGCCAGCGCTATCGGACACCCTGAGTCCTACAATGAGCAGTTCTTC
>NA|NA|TRBJ1-2|13|TRBV9
CASSEQDLYGYTF
TGTGCCAGCAGCGAACAGGATTTATATGGCTACACCTTC
>TRBD1|NA|TRBJ1-5|13|TRBV19
CASKDRGNQPQHF
TGTGCCAGTAAGGACAGGGGAAATCAGCCCCAGCATTTT
>TRBD2|NA|TRBJ2-7|16|TRBV4-1
CASSLTLLAGGYEQYF
TGCGCCAGCAGCCTCACACTACTAGCGGGAGGCTACGAGCAGTACTTC